This TCR beta chain was found in a study of control samples from healthy donors and cancer patients. CDR1 DFQATT and CDR2 SNEGSKA come from the germline V gene (reference sequence). Trimming left V 3 bases short and J 5 bases short, with 11 bases between. The CDR3 consists of 12 residues. Clones were read by immunoSEQ multiplex PCR, and TCRdb kept only the in-frame ones, dropping some. This table holds about 44,000 clones, about 87% found once. This clonotype was sampled from a woman in her sixties or seventies with lung cancer. The sequenced sample was PBMCs. The chain links TRBV20-1 to TRBJ2-7; possibly TRBD1 for D (5 bases). The CDR3 loop is CSASWGRDEQYF. As DNA, the CDR3 is TGCAGTGCTAGTTGGGGCAGGGACGAGCAGTACTTC.